A selection of T cell receptor beta chains follows, all from one sample in a study of T-cell reconstitution after alpha-beta-depleted transplantation in children. TCRdb reprocessed the PCR reads with MiXCR, giving one entry per CDR3 protein. The data show 450,000 to 700,000 distinct CDR3 sequences, with roughly 30% seen just once and around 36% held by the top ten. The starting material was PBMCs, obtained before TCRalphabeta/CD19-depleted stem cell transplant. Every receptor here comes from a boy in the first two years of life with Wiskott-Aldrich syndrome, due to receive a stem cell transplant. The CDR3 runs from the conserved cysteine through the conserved F or W. A D gene is named only where the DNA matches it firmly. Clone size is shown for a subset of rows, as once, few, many or a class of expanded clone.

V gene	clone size	J gene	D gene	CDR3 protein	CDR3 DNA
TRBV7-2	NA	TRBJ2-3	TRBD2	CASSLVGTSGITDTQYF	TGTGCCAGCAGCTTAGTCGGGACTAGCGGGATAACAGATACGCAGTATTTT
TRBV5-1	NA	TRBJ2-1	NA	CASSLSGQATNEQFF	TGCGCCAGCAGCCTCAGCGGGCAGGCCACCAATGAGCAGTTCTTC
TRBV5-1	NA	TRBJ2-3	NA	CASSLFDGDTQYF	TGCGCCAGCAGCTTGTTTGACGGCGATACGCAGTATTTT
TRBV12-3/TRBV12-4	NA	TRBJ2-1	TRBD2	CASSPMGAGGLYNEQFF	TGTGCCAGCAGCCCGATGGGAGCGGGAGGACTCTACAATGAGCAGTTCTTC
TRBV19	NA	TRBJ2-1	TRBD2	CASSLLPSGSYADEQFF	TGTGCCAGTAGCCTCCTCCCTAGCGGGAGTTATGCAGATGAGCAGTTCTTC
TRBV5-1	few	TRBJ2-3	NA	CASSRRQGGKSTDTQYF	TGCGCCAGCAGCCGACGACAGGGAGGGAAGAGCACAGATACGCAGTATTTT
TRBV29-1	NA	TRBJ2-1	NA	CSVRTGGGNEQFF	TGCAGCGTCCGGACAGGTGGGGGGAATGAGCAGTTCTTC
TRBV30	NA	TRBJ2-1	NA	CAWSVGTANYNEQFF	TGTGCCTGGAGTGTGGGGACCGCTAATTACAATGAGCAGTTCTTC
TRBV5-1	once	TRBJ2-7	TRBD2	CASGASGYEQYF	TGCGCCAGCGGGGCTAGCGGCTACGAGCAGTACTTC
TRBV5-1	NA	TRBJ2-2	TRBD2	CASSPGTSGRGAGELFF	TGCGCCAGCAGCCCCGGGACTAGCGGGAGAGGCGCCGGGGAGCTGTTTTTT
TRBV20-1	many	TRBJ2-2	NA	CSARRDTGELFF	TGCAGTGCTCGGAGGGACACCGGGGAGCTGTTTTTT